Listed below are T cell receptor beta chains from one sample, sequenced in a study of blood T cell repertoires in COVID-19. Assay: immunoSEQ multiplex PCR; the TCRdb copy retains only in-frame clones and omits some. The sample yields just over 300,000 clones, around 89% seen once. The specimen was PBMCs or T cells enriched from blood (not recorded which). The receptors shown here come from a woman aged 18-29 years with acute COVID-19. Both conserved end residues are part of each CDR3. Fields, in order: J gene, D gene, clone size, V gene, CDR3 DNA, CDR3 protein. The D gene is left open where the match is weak. Clone size is not always given. Where it is, it says once, few, many or a class for expanded clones.

J gene: TRBJ1-6; D gene: .; clone size: .; V gene: TRBV9; CDR3 DNA: TGTGCCAGCAGCGACCCACTAGATTCACCCCTCCACTTT; CDR3 protein: CASSDPLDSPLHF
J gene: TRBJ1-5; D gene: TRBD1; clone size: .; V gene: TRBV19; CDR3 DNA: TGTGCCAGTAGTTTGTATTCCTTAGGGGGCAGCAATCAGCCCCAGCATTTT; CDR3 protein: CASSLYSLGGSNQPQHF
J gene: TRBJ2-3; D gene: .; clone size: .; V gene: TRBV28; CDR3 DNA: TGTGCCAGCAGTTTAATGACCCTACGTAGCGTTGCTCCGTATTTT; CDR3 protein: CASSLMTLRSVAPYF
J gene: TRBJ1-6; D gene: .; clone size: .; V gene: TRBV27; CDR3 DNA: TGTGCCAGCAGGCGTATTAATTCACCCCTCCACTTT; CDR3 protein: CASRRINSPLHF
J gene: TRBJ1-1; D gene: .; clone size: .; V gene: TRBV19; CDR3 DNA: TGTGCCAGTAGTATAGACTCACAGGGTACCACTGAAGCTTTCTTT; CDR3 protein: CASSIDSQGTTEAFF
J gene: TRBJ1-3; D gene: .; clone size: .; V gene: TRBV7-2; CDR3 DNA: TGTGCCAGCAGTGCAGCCGGGTTTGGAAACACCATATATTTT; CDR3 protein: CASSAAGFGNTIYF
J gene: TRBJ1-5; D gene: .; clone size: .; V gene: TRBV28; CDR3 DNA: TGTGCCAGCAGACTCCACAGGGCTAATCAGCCCCAGCATTTT; CDR3 protein: CASRLHRANQPQHF
J gene: TRBJ2-2; D gene: TRBD2; clone size: few; V gene: TRBV10-1; CDR3 DNA: TGCGCCAGCAGTCCGCGCCAACTAGCGACCGGCACCGGGGAGCTGTTTTTT; CDR3 protein: CASSPRQLATGTGELFF
J gene: TRBJ1-3; D gene: .; clone size: .; V gene: TRBV29-1; CDR3 DNA: TGCAGCGTTGCCCAGGGTTACTCTGGAAACACCATATATTTT; CDR3 protein: CSVAQGYSGNTIYF
J gene: TRBJ1-1; D gene: .; clone size: .; V gene: TRBV30; CDR3 DNA: TGTGCCTGGAGCCCGCGGGACTTAATATTGATGAACACTGAAGCTTTCTTT; CDR3 protein: CAWSPRDLILMNTEAFF
J gene: TRBJ1-1; D gene: .; clone size: .; V gene: TRBV29-1; CDR3 DNA: TGCAGCGTCTTACCGTTACAGGGTGCAGAAGCTTTCTTT; CDR3 protein: CSVLPLQGAEAFF
J gene: TRBJ1-1; D gene: .; clone size: .; V gene: TRBV12-3/TRBV12-4; CDR3 DNA: TGTGCCAGCAGTTTGATGGAACAGGAAGCTTTCTTT; CDR3 protein: CASSLMEQEAFF
J gene: TRBJ1-1; D gene: .; clone size: once; V gene: TRBV12-3/TRBV12-4; CDR3 DNA: TGTGCCAGCAGCCGAAGGACAATTACTGAAGCTTTCTTT; CDR3 protein: CASSRRTITEAFF
J gene: TRBJ2-5; D gene: .; clone size: .; V gene: TRBV27; CDR3 DNA: TGTGCCAGCAGTTTAACGGGAGATAGGGAGACCCAGTACTTC; CDR3 protein: CASSLTGDRETQYF
J gene: TRBJ2-2; D gene: .; clone size: .; V gene: TRBV1; CDR3 DNA: TGCACCAGCAGCCAAGATACGAATAGGACTAGCGGGAGAGAAACCGGGGAGCTGTTTTTT; CDR3 protein: CTSSQDTNRTSGRETGELFF
J gene: TRBJ2-3; D gene: .; clone size: .; V gene: TRBV28; CDR3 DNA: TGTGCCAGCAGTTTATTGGGGGAGCGGGGCACAGATACGCAGTATTTT; CDR3 protein: CASSLLGERGTDTQYF
J gene: TRBJ2-2; D gene: .; clone size: .; V gene: TRBV27; CDR3 DNA: TGTGCCAGCAGTCCGACTACCGGGGAGCTGTTTTTT; CDR3 protein: CASSPTTGELFF
J gene: TRBJ2-2; D gene: TRBD2; clone size: .; V gene: TRBV24-1; CDR3 DNA: TGTGCCGCCGAAGCGCGTCCCAACCCGGGAGGGTTGGGAGGCGGGGAGCTGTTTTTT; CDR3 protein: CAAEARPNPGGLGGGELFF
J gene: TRBJ2-1; D gene: TRBD2; clone size: many; V gene: TRBV5-8; CDR3 DNA: TGTGCCAGCAGCTTGGGACTAGCGGGAGGGGATGAGCAGTTCTTC; CDR3 protein: CASSLGLAGGDEQFF
J gene: TRBJ1-4; D gene: .; clone size: .; V gene: TRBV9; CDR3 DNA: TGTGCCAGCAGCGTAGGGGCAGGGAATGAAAAACTGTTTTTT; CDR3 protein: CASSVGAGNEKLFF
J gene: TRBJ1-1; D gene: .; clone size: .; V gene: TRBV28; CDR3 DNA: TGTGCCAGCAGTTTGACCTTCACTAAGGAAGCTTTCTTT; CDR3 protein: CASSLTFTKEAFF
J gene: TRBJ1-4; D gene: .; clone size: .; V gene: TRBV7-2; CDR3 DNA: TGTGCCAGCAGCTTAGCGCTCGGGACTGCTAATGAAAAACTGTTTTTT; CDR3 protein: CASSLALGTANEKLFF
J gene: TRBJ2-7; D gene: .; clone size: .; V gene: TRBV19; CDR3 DNA: TGTGCCAGTAGTATAGCTTACCGGGACATATACGAGCAGTACTTC; CDR3 protein: CASSIAYRDIYEQYF
J gene: TRBJ1-5; D gene: .; clone size: .; V gene: TRBV5-8; CDR3 DNA: TGTGCCAGCAGCTTAACCGGGAAATGGGATCAGCCCCAGCATTTT; CDR3 protein: CASSLTGKWDQPQHF
J gene: TRBJ1-4; D gene: .; clone size: .; V gene: TRBV29-1; CDR3 DNA: TGCAGCGTAGAAGGGATAGAGGATGAAAAACTGTTTTTT; CDR3 protein: CSVEGIEDEKLFF
J gene: TRBJ2-1; D gene: TRBD2; clone size: .; V gene: TRBV28; CDR3 DNA: TGTGCCAGCAGAACACTAGCGGATAACGCTCGGGACAATGAGCAGTTCTTC; CDR3 protein: CASRTLADNARDNEQFF
J gene: TRBJ2-7; D gene: TRBD2; clone size: .; V gene: TRBV7-9; CDR3 DNA: TGTGCCAGCAGCTTAGCGAGACTAGCGGGAGCCTACGAGCAGTACTTC; CDR3 protein: CASSLARLAGAYEQYF
J gene: TRBJ2-1; D gene: .; clone size: .; V gene: TRBV5-4; CDR3 DNA: TGTGCCAGCGCCTACGGAGGGAGTGGGAATGAGCAGTTCTTC; CDR3 protein: CASAYGGSGNEQFF
J gene: TRBJ1-2; D gene: TRBD1; clone size: .; V gene: TRBV5-1; CDR3 DNA: TGCGCCAGCAGCGTAACAGGGGCGAGTAACTATGGCTACACCTTC; CDR3 protein: CASSVTGASNYGYTF
J gene: TRBJ2-3; D gene: .; clone size: .; V gene: TRBV19; CDR3 DNA: TGTGCCAGTAGTCCCAAAGGACAGACTACAGATACGCAGTATTTT; CDR3 protein: CASSPKGQTTDTQYF
J gene: TRBJ1-2; D gene: .; clone size: once; V gene: TRBV28; CDR3 DNA: TGTGCCAGCCAGCGGGATTATAACTATGGCTACACCTTC; CDR3 protein: CASQRDYNYGYTF
J gene: TRBJ2-1; D gene: TRBD1; clone size: .; V gene: TRBV6-2/TRBV6-3; CDR3 DNA: TGTGCCAGCAGTCCACTAGGGGAGACAGGGCCACCTTACAATGAGCAGTTCTTC; CDR3 protein: CASSPLGETGPPYNEQFF
J gene: TRBJ1-1; D gene: .; clone size: once; V gene: TRBV12-3/TRBV12-4; CDR3 DNA: TGTGCCAGCAGCCTACAGGGTGGCACTGAAGCTTTCTTT; CDR3 protein: CASSLQGGTEAFF
J gene: TRBJ1-1; D gene: .; clone size: few; V gene: TRBV30; CDR3 DNA: TGTGCCTGGAGTGGGGGGCTGACTGAAGCTTTCTTT; CDR3 protein: CAWSGGLTEAFF
J gene: TRBJ2-7; D gene: .; clone size: .; V gene: TRBV11-2; CDR3 DNA: TGTGCCAGCAGCCCTGGGGACTTCTCCTACGAGCAGTACTTC; CDR3 protein: CASSPGDFSYEQYF
J gene: TRBJ1-2; D gene: TRBD1; clone size: .; V gene: TRBV15; CDR3 DNA: TGTGCCACCAGCAGAGATTTAGGGGGCAGGGGGCAGGATGGCTACACCTTC; CDR3 protein: CATSRDLGGRGQDGYTF
J gene: TRBJ2-3; D gene: .; clone size: .; V gene: TRBV18; CDR3 DNA: TGTGCCAGCTCACCACCGTCCCTCTCCACAGATACGCAGTATTTT; CDR3 protein: CASSPPSLSTDTQYF
J gene: TRBJ1-1; D gene: .; clone size: .; V gene: TRBV21-1; CDR3 DNA: TGTGCCAGCAGCAAATTGGACAGGGGATGGAACACTGAAGCTTTCTTT; CDR3 protein: CASSKLDRGWNTEAFF
J gene: TRBJ1-3; D gene: .; clone size: .; V gene: TRBV27; CDR3 DNA: TGTGCCAGCAGTCCAGGGTTCTCTGGAAACACCATATATTTT; CDR3 protein: CASSPGFSGNTIYF
J gene: TRBJ2-7; D gene: TRBD2; clone size: .; V gene: TRBV19; CDR3 DNA: TGTGCCAGTAGTCCAGCGGGGGCCTACGAGCAGTACTTC; CDR3 protein: CASSPAGAYEQYF
J gene: TRBJ2-1; D gene: TRBD2; clone size: .; V gene: TRBV10-3; CDR3 DNA: TGTGCCATCAGTGAAGGGACTAGCGGGAGGGAAGATGAGCAGTTCTTC; CDR3 protein: CAISEGTSGREDEQFF
J gene: TRBJ2-3; D gene: .; clone size: .; V gene: TRBV7-3; CDR3 DNA: TGTGCCAGCAGCTTAAATGGCGGATGGGCAGATACGCAGTATTTT; CDR3 protein: CASSLNGGWADTQYF